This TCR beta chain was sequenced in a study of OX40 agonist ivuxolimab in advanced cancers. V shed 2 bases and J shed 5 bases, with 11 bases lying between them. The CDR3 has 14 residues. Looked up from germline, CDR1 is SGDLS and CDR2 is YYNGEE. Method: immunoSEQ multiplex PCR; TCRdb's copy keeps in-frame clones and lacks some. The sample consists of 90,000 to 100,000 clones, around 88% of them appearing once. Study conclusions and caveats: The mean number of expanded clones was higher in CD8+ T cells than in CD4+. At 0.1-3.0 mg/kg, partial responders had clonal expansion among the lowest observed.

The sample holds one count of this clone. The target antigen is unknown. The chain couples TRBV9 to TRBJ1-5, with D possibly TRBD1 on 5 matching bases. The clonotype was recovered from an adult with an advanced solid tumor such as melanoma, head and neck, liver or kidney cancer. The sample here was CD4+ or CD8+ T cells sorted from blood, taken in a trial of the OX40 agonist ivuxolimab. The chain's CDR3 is CASSVLDKDQPQHF. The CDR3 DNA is TGTGCCAGCAGCGTGCTGGACAAAGATCAGCCCCAGCATTTT.